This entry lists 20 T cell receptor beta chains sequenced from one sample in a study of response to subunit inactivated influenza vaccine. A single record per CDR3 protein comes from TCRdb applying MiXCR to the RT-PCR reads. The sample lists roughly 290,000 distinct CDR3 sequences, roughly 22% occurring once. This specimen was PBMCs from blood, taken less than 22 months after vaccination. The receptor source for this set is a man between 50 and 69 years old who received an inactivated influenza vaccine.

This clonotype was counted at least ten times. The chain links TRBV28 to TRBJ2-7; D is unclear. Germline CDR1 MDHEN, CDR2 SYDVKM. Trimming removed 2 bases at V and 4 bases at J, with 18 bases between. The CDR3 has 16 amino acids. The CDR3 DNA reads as TGTGCCAGCAGTTTAGGCCCCCGAAGGTATATATACGAGCAGTACTTC. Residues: CASSLGPRRYIYEQYF.

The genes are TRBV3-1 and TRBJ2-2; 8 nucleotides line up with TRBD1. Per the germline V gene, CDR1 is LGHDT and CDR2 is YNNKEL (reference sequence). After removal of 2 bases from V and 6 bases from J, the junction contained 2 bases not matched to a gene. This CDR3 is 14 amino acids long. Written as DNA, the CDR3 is TGTGCCAGCAGCCAACAACAGGGGGCCGGGGAGCTGTTTTTT. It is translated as CASSQQQGAGELFF.

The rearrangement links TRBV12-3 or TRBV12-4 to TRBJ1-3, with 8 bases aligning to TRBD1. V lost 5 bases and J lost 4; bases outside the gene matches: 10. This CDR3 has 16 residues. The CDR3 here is CASSDGQGLNGNTIYF. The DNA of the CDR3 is TGTGCCAGCAGTGACGGACAGGGTTTGAACGGAAACACCATATATTTT.

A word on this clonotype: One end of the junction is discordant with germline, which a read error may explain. The CDR3 bases are TGTGCCGGCAGCTTAGCGCTCGGGGCGCGAGGCTACACCTTC. Its protein product is CAGSLALGARGYTF. The chain joins TRBV7-2 to TRBJ1-2; a weak D match, TRBD1 (5 bases). The germline V gene encodes CDR1 SGHTA and CDR2 FQGNSA. This CDR3 has 14 residues.

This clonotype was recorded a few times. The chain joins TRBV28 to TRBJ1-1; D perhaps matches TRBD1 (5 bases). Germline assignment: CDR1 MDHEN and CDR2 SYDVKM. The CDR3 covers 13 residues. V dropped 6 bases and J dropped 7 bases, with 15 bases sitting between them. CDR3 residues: CASSFPGTDEAFF. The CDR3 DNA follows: TGTGCCAGCAGCTTTCCCGGGACGGATGAAGCTTTCTTT.

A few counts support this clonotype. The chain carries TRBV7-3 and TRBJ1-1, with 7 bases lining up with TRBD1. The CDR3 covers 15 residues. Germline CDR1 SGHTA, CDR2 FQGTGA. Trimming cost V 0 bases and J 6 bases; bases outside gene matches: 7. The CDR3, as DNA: TGTGCCAGCAGCTTAACGGGAGGTCAGGGGGCTGAAGCTTTCTTT. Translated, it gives CASSLTGGQGAEAFF.

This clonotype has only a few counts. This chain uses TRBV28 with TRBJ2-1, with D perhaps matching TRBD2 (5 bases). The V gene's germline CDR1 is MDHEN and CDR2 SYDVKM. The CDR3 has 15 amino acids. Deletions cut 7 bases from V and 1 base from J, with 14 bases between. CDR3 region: CASKEPGLSYNEQFF. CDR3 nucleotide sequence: TGTGCCAGCAAAGAGCCGGGGTTGTCCTACAATGAGCAGTTCTTC.

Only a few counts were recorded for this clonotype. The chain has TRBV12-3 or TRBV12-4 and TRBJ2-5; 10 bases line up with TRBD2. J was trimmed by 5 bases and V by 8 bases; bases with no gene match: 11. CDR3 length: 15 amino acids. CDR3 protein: CASQLSGRALETQYF. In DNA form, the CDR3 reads TGTGCCAGCCAGTTGAGCGGGAGGGCCTTGGAGACCCAGTACTTC.

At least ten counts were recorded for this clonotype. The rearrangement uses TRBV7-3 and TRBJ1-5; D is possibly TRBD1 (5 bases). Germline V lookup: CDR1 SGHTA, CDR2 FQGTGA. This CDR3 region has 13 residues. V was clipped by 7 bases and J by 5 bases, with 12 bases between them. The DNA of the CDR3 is TGTGCCAGCACCAAAGACAGACATCAGCCCCAGCATTTT. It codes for CASTKDRHQPQHF.

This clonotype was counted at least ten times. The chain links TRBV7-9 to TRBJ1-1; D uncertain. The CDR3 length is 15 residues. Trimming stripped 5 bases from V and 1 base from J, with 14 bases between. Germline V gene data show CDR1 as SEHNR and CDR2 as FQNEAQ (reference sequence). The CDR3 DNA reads TGTGCCAGCAGCCCGAGTGGAAGAGGGAACACTGAAGCTTTCTTT. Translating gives CASSPSGRGNTEAFF.

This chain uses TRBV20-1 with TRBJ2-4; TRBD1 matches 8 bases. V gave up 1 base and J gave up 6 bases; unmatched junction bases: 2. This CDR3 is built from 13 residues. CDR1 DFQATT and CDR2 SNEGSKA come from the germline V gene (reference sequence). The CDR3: CSARAGGGNIQYF. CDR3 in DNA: TGCAGTGCTAGAGCAGGGGGCGGAAACATTCAGTACTTC.

CDR3 bases: TGTGCCAGCAGTCCACATACGACAGGGCAAGAGACCCAGTACTTC. Its protein is CASSPHTTGQETQYF. The gene calls are TRBV27 and TRBJ2-5; 7 bases are a match to TRBD1. This CDR3 spans 15 amino acids. The trim removed 5 bases at V and 2 bases at J, leaving 8 bases unmatched. Germline assignment: CDR1 MNHEY and CDR2 SMNVEV (reference sequence).

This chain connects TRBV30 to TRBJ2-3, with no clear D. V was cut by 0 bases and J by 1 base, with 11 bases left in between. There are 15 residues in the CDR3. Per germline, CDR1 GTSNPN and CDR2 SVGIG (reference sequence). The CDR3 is CAWSVPVLRTDTQYF. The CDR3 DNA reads TGTGCCTGGAGTGTACCAGTTCTCCGCACAGATACGCAGTATTTT.

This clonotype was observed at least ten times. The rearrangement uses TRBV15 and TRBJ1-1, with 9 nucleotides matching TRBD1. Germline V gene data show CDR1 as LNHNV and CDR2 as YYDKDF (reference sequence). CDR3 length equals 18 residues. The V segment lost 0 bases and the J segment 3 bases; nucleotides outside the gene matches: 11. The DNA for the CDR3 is TGTGCCACCAGCAGAGAAGGAGGATGGACAGGGGAGGACACTGAAGCTTTCTTT. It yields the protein CATSREGGWTGEDTEAFF.

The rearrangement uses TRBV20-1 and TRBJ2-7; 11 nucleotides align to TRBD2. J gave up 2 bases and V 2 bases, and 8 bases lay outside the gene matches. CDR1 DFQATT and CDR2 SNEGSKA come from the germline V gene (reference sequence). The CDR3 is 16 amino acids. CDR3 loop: CSARKPGLAAAYEQYF. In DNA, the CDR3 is TGCAGTGCTAGAAAACCGGGACTAGCGGCGGCCTACGAGCAGTACTTC.

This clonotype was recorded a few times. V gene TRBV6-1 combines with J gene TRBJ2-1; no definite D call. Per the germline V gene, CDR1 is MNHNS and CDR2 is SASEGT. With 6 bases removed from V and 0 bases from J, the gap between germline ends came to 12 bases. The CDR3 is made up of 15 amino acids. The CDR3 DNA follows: TGTGCCAGCAGCCCCGACTGGAGCTCCTACAATGAGCAGTTCTTC. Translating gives CASSPDWSSYNEQFF.

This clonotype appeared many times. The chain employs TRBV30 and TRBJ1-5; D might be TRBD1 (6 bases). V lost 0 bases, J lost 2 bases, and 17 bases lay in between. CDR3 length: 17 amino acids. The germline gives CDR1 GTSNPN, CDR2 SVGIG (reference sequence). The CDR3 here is CAWSVGRTARGNQPQHF. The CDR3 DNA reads TGTGCCTGGAGTGTAGGCCGGACAGCCCGGGGCAATCAGCCCCAGCATTTT.

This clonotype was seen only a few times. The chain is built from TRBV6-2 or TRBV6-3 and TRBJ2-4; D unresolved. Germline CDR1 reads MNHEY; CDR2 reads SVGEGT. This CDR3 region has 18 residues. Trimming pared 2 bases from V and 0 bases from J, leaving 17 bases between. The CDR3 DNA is TGTGCCAGCAGTTACCCCCTCGTACCTTTTGAAGCCAAAAACATTCAGTACTTC. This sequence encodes CASSYPLVPFEAKNIQYF.

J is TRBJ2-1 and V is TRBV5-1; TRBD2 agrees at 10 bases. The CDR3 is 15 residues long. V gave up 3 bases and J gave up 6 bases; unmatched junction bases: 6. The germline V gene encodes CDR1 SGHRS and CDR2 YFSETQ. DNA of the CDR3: TGCGCCAGCAGCTGGCTAGCGGGGGTTGGCAATGAGCAGTTCTTC. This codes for CASSWLAGVGNEQFF.

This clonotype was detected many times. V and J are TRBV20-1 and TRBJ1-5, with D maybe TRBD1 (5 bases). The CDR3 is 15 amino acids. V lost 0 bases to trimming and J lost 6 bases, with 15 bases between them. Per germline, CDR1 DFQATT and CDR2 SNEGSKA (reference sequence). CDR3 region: CSAREGAGGSQPQHF. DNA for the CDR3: TGCAGTGCTAGAGAGGGCGCGGGGGGGAGTCAGCCCCAGCATTTT.